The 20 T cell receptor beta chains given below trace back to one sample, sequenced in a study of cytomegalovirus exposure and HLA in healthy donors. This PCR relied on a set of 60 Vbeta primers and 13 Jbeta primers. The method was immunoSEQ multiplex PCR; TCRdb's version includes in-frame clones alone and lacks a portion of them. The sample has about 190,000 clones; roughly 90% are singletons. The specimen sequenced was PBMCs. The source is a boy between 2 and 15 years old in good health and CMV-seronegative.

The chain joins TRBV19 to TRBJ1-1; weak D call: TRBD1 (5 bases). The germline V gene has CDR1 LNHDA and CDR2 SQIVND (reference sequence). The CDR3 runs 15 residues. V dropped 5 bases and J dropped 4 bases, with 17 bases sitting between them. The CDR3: CASSPEVRRGTEAFF. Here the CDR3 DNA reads TGTGCCAGTAGTCCAGAGGTCCGGAGGGGCACTGAAGCTTTCTTT.

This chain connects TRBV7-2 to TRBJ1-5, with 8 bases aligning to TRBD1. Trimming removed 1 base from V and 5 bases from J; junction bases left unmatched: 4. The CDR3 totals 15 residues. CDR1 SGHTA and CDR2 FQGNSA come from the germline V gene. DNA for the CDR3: TGTGCCAGCAGCTTAGGGGACAGGCGAGATCAGCCCCAGCATTTT. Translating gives CASSLGDRRDQPQHF.

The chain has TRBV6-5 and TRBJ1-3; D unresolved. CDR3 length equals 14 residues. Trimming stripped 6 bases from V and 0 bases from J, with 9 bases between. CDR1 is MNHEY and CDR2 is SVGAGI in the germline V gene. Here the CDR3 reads CASRPTLSGNTIYF. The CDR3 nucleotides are TGTGCCAGCAGGCCGACACTCTCTGGAAACACCATATATTTT.

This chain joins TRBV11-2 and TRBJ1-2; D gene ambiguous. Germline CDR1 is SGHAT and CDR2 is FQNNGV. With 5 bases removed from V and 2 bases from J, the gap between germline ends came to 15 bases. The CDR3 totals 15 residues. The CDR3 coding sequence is TGTGCCAGCAGCCGTACGAATCGGGTAAACTATGGCTACACCTTC. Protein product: CASSRTNRVNYGYTF. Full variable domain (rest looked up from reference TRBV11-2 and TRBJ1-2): EAGVAQSPRYKIIEKRQSVAFWCNPISGHATLYWYQQILGQGPKLLIQFQNNGVVDDSQLPKDRFSAERLKGVDSTLKIQPAKLEDSAVYLCASSRTNRVNYGYTFGSGTRLTVV.

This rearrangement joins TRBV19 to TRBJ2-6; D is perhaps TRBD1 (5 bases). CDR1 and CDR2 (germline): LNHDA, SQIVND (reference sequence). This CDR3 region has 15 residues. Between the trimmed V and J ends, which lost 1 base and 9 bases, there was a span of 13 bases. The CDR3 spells CASSIGLGLFNVLTF. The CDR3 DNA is TGTGCCAGTAGTATAGGGTTGGGGCTCTTCAACGTCCTGACTTTC.

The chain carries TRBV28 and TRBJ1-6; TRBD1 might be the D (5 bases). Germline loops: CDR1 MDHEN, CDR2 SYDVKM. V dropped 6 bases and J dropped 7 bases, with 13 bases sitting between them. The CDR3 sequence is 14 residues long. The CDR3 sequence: CASSLGQSNSPLHF. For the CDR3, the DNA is TGTGCCAGCAGCCTCGGACAATCGAATTCACCCCTCCACTTT.

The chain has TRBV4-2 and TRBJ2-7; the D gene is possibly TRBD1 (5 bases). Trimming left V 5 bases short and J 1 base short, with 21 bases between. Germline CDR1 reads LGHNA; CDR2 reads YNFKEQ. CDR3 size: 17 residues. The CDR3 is CASSSWAGHDRSYEQYF. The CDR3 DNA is TGTGCCAGCAGCTCCTGGGCAGGCCACGACAGATCCTACGAGCAGTACTTC.

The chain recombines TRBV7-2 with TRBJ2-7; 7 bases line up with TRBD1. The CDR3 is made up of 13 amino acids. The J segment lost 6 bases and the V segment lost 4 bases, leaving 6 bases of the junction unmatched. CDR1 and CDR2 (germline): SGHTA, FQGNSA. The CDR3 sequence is CASSSTGWSEQYF. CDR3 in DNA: TGTGCCAGCAGCTCGACAGGGTGGTCCGAGCAGTACTTC.

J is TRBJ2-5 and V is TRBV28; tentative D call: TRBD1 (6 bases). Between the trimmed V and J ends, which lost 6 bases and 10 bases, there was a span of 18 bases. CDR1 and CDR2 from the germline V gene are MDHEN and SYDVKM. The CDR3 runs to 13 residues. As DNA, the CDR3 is TGTGCCAGCAGACCTACAGGGACCTGGGACCAGTACTTC. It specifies CASRPTGTWDQYF. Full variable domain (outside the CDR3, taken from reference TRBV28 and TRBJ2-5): DVKVTQSSRYLVKRTGEKVFLECVQDMDHENMFWYRQDPGLGLRLIYFSYDVKMKEKGDIPEGYSVSREKKERFSLILESASTNQTSMYLCASRPTGTWDQYFGPGTRLLVL.

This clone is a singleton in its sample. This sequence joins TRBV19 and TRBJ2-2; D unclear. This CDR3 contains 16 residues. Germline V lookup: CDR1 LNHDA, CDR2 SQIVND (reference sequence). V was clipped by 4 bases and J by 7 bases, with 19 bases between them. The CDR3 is CASSTLSAQSFGELFF. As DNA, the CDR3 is TGTGCCAGTAGTACCCTAAGTGCACAGTCATTCGGGGAGCTGTTTTTT.

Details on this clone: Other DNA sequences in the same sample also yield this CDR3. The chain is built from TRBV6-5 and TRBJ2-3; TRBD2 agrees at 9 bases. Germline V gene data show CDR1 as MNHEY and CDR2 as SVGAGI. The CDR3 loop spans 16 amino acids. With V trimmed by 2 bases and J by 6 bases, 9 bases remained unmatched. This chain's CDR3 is CASSYPGSGGPDTQYF. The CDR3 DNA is TGTGCCAGCAGTTACCCGGGTAGCGGGGGACCTGATACGCAGTATTTT.

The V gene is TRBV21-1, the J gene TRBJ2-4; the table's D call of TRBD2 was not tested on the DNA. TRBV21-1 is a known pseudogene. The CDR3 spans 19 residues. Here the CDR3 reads CASSHRGLAGDLAKNIQYF. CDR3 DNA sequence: TGTGCCTCCTCCCATCGGGGACTAGCGGGGGATTTAGCCAAAAACATTCAGTACTTC.

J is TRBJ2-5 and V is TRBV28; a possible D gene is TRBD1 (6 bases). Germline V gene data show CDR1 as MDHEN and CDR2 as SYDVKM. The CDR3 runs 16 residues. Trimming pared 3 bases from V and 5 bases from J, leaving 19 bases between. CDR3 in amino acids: CASSFSIRQVEETQYF. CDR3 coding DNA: TGTGCCAGCAGTTTCTCTATTAGACAGGTCGAGGAGACCCAGTACTTC.

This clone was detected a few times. Written as DNA, the CDR3 is TGTGCCAGTAGTATAGAGACAGGAGAAGCTTTCTTT. Its translation is CASSIETGEAFF. This chain links TRBV19 with TRBJ1-1; D might be TRBD1 (6 bases). CDR3 size: 12 residues. Germline values: CDR1 LNHDA, CDR2 SQIVND (reference sequence). The V end was cut by 0 bases, the J end by 8 bases, with 7 bases between. Looking up the rest from reference TRBV19 and TRBJ1-1 gives the full variable domain: DGGITQSPKYLFRKEGQNVTLSCEQNLNHDAMYWYRQDPGQGLRLIYYSQIVNDFQKGDIAEGYSVSREKKESFPLTVTSAQKNPTAFYLCASSIETGEAFFGQGTRLTVV.

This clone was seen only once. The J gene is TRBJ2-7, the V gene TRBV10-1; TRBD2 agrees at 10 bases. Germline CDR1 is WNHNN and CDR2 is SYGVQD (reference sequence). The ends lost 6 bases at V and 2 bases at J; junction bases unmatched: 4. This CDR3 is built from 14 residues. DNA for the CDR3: TGCGCCAGCAGCCAAGCGGGAGGGGCCTACGAGCAGTACTTC. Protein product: CASSQAGGAYEQYF.

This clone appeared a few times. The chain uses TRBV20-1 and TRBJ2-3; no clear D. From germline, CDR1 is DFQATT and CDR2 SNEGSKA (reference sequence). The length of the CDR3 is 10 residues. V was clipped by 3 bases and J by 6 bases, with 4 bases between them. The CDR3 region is CSASEDTQYF. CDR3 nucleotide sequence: TGCAGTGCTAGTGAGGATACGCAGTATTTT.

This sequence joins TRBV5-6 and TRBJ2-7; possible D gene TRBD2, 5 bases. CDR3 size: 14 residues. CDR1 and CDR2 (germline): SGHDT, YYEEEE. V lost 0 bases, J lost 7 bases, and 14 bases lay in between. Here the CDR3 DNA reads TGTGCCAGCAGCTTGGGACGAGCGGTATGGGAGCAGTACTTC. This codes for CASSLGRAVWEQYF.

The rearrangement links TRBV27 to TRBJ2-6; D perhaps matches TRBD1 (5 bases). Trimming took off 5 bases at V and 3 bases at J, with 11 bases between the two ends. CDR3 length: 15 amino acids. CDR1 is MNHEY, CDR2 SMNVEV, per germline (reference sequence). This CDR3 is CASSNQGIGANVLTF. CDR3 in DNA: TGTGCCAGCAGTAACCAGGGAATTGGGGCCAACGTCCTGACTTTC. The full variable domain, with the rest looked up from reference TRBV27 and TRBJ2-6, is EAQVTQNPRYLITVTGKKLTVTCSQNMNHEYMSWYRQDPGLGLRQIYYSMNVEVTDKGDVPEGYKVSRKEKRNFPLILESPSPNQTSLYFCASSNQGIGANVLTFGAGSRLTVL.

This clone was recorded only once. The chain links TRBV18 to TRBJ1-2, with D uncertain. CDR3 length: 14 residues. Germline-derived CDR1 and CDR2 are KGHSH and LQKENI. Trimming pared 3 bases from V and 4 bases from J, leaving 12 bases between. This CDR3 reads CASSPPGSSYGYTF. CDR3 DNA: TGTGCCAGCTCACCCCCCGGGTCCTCCTATGGCTACACCTTC.

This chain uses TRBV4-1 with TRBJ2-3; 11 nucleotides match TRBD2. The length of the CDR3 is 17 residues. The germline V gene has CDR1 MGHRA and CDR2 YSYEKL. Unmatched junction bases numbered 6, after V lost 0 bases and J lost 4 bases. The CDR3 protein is CASSQELAGEGPDTQYF. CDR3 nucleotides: TGCGCCAGCAGCCAAGAACTAGCGGGAGAAGGGCCAGATACGCAGTATTTT.